The 6 T cell receptor beta chains listed next were all sequenced from one sample in a study of blood T cell repertoires in COVID-19. The table came from immunoSEQ multiplex PCR; TCRdb's copy has only in-frame clones and leaves some out. Seen here are 59,000 or so clones, 81% observed once, and the top ten hold 28%. Source material: peripheral blood. These TCRs come from a woman of 80 years or more with active or convalescent COVID-19.

J is TRBJ1-6 and V is TRBV27; 11 bases fit TRBD1. This CDR3 is built from 15 residues. Germline V gene sequence: CDR1 MNHEY, CDR2 SMNVEV (reference sequence). Trimming took 4 bases from V and 8 from J; bases not matched to a gene: 4. CDR3 region: CASSSDRGHYSPLHF. CDR3 bases: TGTGCCAGCAGTTCGGACAGGGGGCATTATTCACCCCTCCACTTT.

This clone was recorded a few times. This chain uses TRBV6-2 or TRBV6-3 with TRBJ1-1, with 7 bases matching TRBD1. From germline, CDR1 is MNHEY and CDR2 SVGEGT. The CDR3 extends over 17 amino acids. V was pared by 4 bases and J by 6 bases, with 17 bases of the junction left unmatched. CDR3 amino acids: CASSSTGRLLSGAEAFF. CDR3 nucleotide sequence: TGTGCCAGCAGTTCGACAGGGCGCTTGCTATCTGGAGCTGAAGCTTTCTTT.

This clone was seen more than once but under ten times. The CDR3 DNA reads as TGTGCCAGCCACGACACGTCCTATGGCTACACCTTC. Translating gives CASHDTSYGYTF. The V and J genes are TRBV6-6 and TRBJ1-2; the D is unclear. V gave up 8 bases and J gave up 4 bases, with 11 bases separating them. The germline gives CDR1 MNHNY, CDR2 SVGAGI (reference sequence). This CDR3 is built from 12 residues.

The chain couples TRBV27 to TRBJ1-2; 11 bases map to TRBD1. The junction had 2 bases not matched to a gene; V was cut back by 4 bases and J by 4 bases. In germline, CDR1 is MNHEY, CDR2 SMNVEV (reference sequence). The CDR3 contains 14 residues. This CDR3 reads CASSSGTGGYGYTF. CDR3 bases: TGTGCCAGCAGTTCCGGGACAGGGGGCTATGGCTACACCTTC.

The chain carries TRBV5-4 and TRBJ1-2; TRBD1 aligns across 8 bases. The trim removed 3 bases at V and 1 base at J, leaving 11 bases unmatched. Per the germline V gene, CDR1 is SGHNT and CDR2 is YYREEE (reference sequence). The CDR3 length is 17 residues. DNA for the CDR3: TGTGCCAGCAGCTCCACCCGGGACAGGAAATATAACTATGGCTACACCTTC. Residues: CASSSTRDRKYNYGYTF.

J is TRBJ1-6 and V is TRBV18, with TRBD1 matching over 9 bases. V was pared by 6 bases and J by 9 bases, with 6 bases of the junction left unmatched. Germline CDR1 is KGHSH and CDR2 is LQKENI. The CDR3 extends over 14 amino acids. The CDR3 bases are TGTGCCAGCTCGACGGGACAGGGTTCTTCACCCCTCCACTTT. Protein sequence: CASSTGQGSSPLHF.